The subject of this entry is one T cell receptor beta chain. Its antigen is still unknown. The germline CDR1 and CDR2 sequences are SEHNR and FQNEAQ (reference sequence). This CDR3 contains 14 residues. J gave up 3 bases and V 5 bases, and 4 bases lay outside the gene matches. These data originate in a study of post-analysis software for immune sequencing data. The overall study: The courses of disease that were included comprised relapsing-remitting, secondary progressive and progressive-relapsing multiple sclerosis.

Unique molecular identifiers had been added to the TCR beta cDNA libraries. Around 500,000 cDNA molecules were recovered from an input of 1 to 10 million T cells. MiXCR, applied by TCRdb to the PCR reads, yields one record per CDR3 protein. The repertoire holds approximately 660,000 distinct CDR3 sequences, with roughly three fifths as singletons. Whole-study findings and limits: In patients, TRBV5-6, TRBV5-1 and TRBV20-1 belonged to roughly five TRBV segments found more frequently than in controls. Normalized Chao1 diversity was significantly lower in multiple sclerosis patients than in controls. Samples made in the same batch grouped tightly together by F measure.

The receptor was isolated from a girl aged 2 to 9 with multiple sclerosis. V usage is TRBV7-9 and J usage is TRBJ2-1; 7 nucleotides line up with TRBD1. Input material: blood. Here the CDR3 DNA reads TGTGCCAGCAGCGGGGGACAGTACTACAATGAGCAGTTCTTC. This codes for CASSGGQYYNEQFF. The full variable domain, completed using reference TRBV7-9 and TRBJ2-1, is DTGVSQNPRHKITKRGQNVTFRCDPISEHNRLYWYRQTLGQGPEFLTYFQNEAQLEKSRLLSDRFSAERPKGSFSTLEIQRTEQGDSAMYLCASSGGQYYNEQFFGPGTRLTVL.